Following are 2 T cell receptor beta chains from one sample sequenced in a study of blood T cells in healthy people across ages. A second PCR, run for about 6 to 12 cycles, used a sample-barcoded 5' primer plus a J-beta primer mix. TCRdb re-analysed the 5' RACE reads in MiXCR, keeping a single row per CDR3 protein. Of 850,000 to 1,000,000 distinct CDR3 sequences in the sample, 45% to 50% are singletons; the top ten hold roughly 13%. Sequenced input: blood. Receptors were obtained from a man between 25 and 39 years old in good health.

V usage is TRBV29-1 and J usage is TRBJ2-1; possibly TRBD2 for D (5 bases). Germline CDR1 reads SQVTM; CDR2 reads ANQGSEA. V dropped 7 bases and J dropped 9 bases, with 16 bases sitting between them. The CDR3 spans 12 residues. The CDR3 loop is CSGKGLVGEQFF. DNA of the CDR3: TGCAGCGGGAAAGGACTCGTAGGTGAGCAGTTCTTC.

This clonotype was recorded a few times. The gene calls are TRBV7-2 and TRBJ1-6; possibly TRBD1 for D (5 bases). CDR3 length: 17 amino acids. Trimming cost V 5 bases and J 0 bases, with 14 bases left between them. The V gene's germline CDR1 is SGHTA and CDR2 FQGNSA. The CDR3 is CASSPGTFRSYNSPLHF. In nucleotides, the CDR3 is TGTGCCAGCAGCCCCGGGACTTTTCGCTCCTATAATTCACCCCTCCACTTT.